Below, 6 T cell receptor beta chains from the same sample are listed, as sequenced in a study of blood T cell repertoires in COVID-19. Only in-frame clones appear in the TCRdb table, and some are missing; sequencing was by immunoSEQ multiplex PCR. The sample carries a few hundred thousand clones, 70% to 90% recorded once. The sample comprised peripheral blood. These receptors came from a man aged 45-65 years with active or convalescent COVID-19.

V gene TRBV19 combines with J gene TRBJ2-5; 12 bases line up with TRBD2. The germline V gene has CDR1 LNHDA and CDR2 SQIVND (reference sequence). V was clipped by 6 bases and J by 6 bases; unmatched bases: 14. The length of the CDR3 is 17 residues. The CDR3 bases are TGTGCCAGTAGCGACGGGGGACCTTGGACTAGCGGGAAGACCCAGTACTTC. It specifies CASSDGGPWTSGKTQYF.

The chain has TRBV28 and TRBJ2-7, with TRBD2 matching over 9 bases. Losses at the gene ends were 5 bases for V and 2 bases for J; bases not matched to a gene: 7. The CDR3 runs 15 residues. The germline V gene has CDR1 MDHEN and CDR2 SYDVKM. The CDR3 sequence is CASSHPSGRPYEQYF. The CDR3 DNA reads TGTGCCAGCAGTCACCCGAGCGGGAGGCCCTACGAGCAGTACTTC.

This sequence joins TRBV25-1 and TRBJ2-5; 7 bases match TRBD1. From germline, CDR1 is MGHDK and CDR2 SYGVNS. Losses at the gene ends were 8 bases for V and 0 bases for J; bases not matched to a gene: 3. CDR3 length equals 13 residues. The CDR3 loop reads CASSGTDQETQYF. The DNA for the CDR3 is TGTGCCAGCTCCGGGACAGACCAAGAGACCCAGTACTTC.

CDR3 nucleotides: TGTGCCAGCAGCCTCAGCGGGCTCCAAGAGACCCAGTACTTC. Translating it yields CASSLSGLQETQYF. The chain links TRBV3-1 (or the pseudogene TRBV3-2) to TRBJ2-5, with TRBD2 as a possible D gene (6 bases). There are 14 residues in the CDR3. Germline V gene sequence: CDR1 LGHDT, CDR2 YNNKEL (reference sequence). V dropped 4 bases and J dropped 1 base, with 10 bases sitting between them.

The rearrangement links TRBV19 to TRBJ1-5, with D tentatively TRBD1 (5 bases). Germline V CDR1 and CDR2: LNHDA, SQIVND (reference sequence). Trimming pared 5 bases from V and 4 bases from J, leaving 18 bases between. The CDR3 covers 16 residues. This CDR3 reads CASSDMGRGRNQPQHF. CDR3 nucleotides: TGTGCCAGTAGTGATATGGGGCGGGGAAGGAATCAGCCCCAGCATTTT.

CDR3 protein: CASSGGSGEQPQHF. The CDR3, as DNA: TGTGCCAGCAGCGGTGGTTCAGGGGAACAGCCCCAGCATTTT. The chain carries TRBV9 and TRBJ1-5; D perhaps matches TRBD1 (6 bases). This CDR3 spans 14 amino acids. The V end lost 3 bases, the J end lost 7 bases, and 14 bases lay between the germline ends. Germline V gene lookup returns CDR1 SGDLS and CDR2 YYNGEE.